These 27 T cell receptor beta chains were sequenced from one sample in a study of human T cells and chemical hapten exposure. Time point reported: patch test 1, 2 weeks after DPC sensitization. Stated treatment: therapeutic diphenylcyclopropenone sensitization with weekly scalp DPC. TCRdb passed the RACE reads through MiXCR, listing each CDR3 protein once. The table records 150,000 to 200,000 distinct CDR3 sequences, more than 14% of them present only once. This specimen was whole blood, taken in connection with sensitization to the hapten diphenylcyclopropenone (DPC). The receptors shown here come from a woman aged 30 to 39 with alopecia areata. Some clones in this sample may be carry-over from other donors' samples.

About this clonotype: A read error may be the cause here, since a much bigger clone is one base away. CDR3 in amino acids: CGSSFSRAGELFF. DNA for the CDR3: TGTGGCAGCAGCTTTAGTCGGGCCGGGGAGCTGTTTTTT. The chain has TRBV5-6 and TRBJ2-2; D remains ambiguous. CDR3 length: 13 residues. Germline lookup yields CDR1 SGHDT and CDR2 YYEEEE.

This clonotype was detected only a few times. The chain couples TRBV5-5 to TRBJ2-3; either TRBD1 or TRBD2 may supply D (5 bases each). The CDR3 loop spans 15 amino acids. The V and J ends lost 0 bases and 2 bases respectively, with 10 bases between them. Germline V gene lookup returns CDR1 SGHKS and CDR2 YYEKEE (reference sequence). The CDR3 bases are TGTGCCAGCAGCTTGGGGGGACGGAACACAGATACGCAGTATTTT. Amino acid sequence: CASSLGGRNTDTQYF.

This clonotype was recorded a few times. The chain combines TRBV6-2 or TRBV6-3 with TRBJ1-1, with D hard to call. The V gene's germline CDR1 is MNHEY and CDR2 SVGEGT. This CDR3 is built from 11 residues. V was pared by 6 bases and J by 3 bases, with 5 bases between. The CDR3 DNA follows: TGTGCCAGCAGACAAGACACTGAAGCTTTCTTT. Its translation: CASRQDTEAFF.

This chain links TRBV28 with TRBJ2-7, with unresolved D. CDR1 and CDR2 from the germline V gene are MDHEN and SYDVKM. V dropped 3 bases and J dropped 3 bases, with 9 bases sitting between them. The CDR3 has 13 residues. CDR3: CASSLSRDYEQYF. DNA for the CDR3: TGTGCCAGCAGTTTGAGCCGAGACTACGAGCAGTACTTC.

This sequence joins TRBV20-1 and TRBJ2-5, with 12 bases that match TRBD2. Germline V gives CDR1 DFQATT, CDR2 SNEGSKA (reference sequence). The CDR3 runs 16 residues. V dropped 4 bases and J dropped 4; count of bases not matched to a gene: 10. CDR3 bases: TGCAGTGCTACGTCTAGCGGGAGGGCGAGTTCAGAGACCCAGTACTTC. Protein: CSATSSGRASSETQYF.

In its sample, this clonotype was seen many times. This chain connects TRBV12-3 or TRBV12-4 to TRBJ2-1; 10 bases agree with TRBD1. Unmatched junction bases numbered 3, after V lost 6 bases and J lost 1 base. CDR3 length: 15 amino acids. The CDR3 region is CASRKGQGSYNEQFF. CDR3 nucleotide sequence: TGTGCCAGCAGGAAGGGACAGGGGTCCTACAATGAGCAGTTCTTC.

CDR3 sequence reads: CSARLVAHSRVQYF. CDR3 nucleotides: TGCAGTGCTAGACTGGTCGCCCACTCTAGGGTGCAGTACTTC. The V gene is TRBV20-1, the J gene TRBJ2-7; no reliable D call. Germline CDR1 and CDR2: DFQATT and SNEGSKA (reference sequence). Trimming took off 2 bases at V and 9 bases at J, with 20 bases between the two ends. This CDR3 spans 14 amino acids.

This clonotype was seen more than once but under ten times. The CDR3 sequence is CASSQVAGRPEAFF. Here the CDR3 DNA reads TGTGCCAGCAGCCAAGTGGCGGGTCGTCCTGAAGCTTTCTTT. The chain carries TRBV3-1 and TRBJ1-1; no reliable D call. V was shortened by 1 base and J by 6 bases, with 12 bases between the two germline ends. The germline V gene has CDR1 LGHDT and CDR2 YNNKEL (reference sequence). CDR3 length: 14 residues.

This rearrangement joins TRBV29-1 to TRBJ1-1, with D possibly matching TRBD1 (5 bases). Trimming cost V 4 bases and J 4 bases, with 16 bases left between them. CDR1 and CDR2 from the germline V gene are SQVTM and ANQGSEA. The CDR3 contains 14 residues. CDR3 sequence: CSVASPGLITEAFF. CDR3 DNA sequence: TGCAGCGTTGCGTCCCCAGGGCTGATCACTGAAGCTTTCTTT.

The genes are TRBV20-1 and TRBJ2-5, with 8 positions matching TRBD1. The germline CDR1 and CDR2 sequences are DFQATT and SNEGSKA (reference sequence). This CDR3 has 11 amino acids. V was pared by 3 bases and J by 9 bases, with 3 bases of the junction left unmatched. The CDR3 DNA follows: TGCAGTGCTAGTGGACAGGGTCCCCAGTACTTC. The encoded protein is CSASGQGPQYF.

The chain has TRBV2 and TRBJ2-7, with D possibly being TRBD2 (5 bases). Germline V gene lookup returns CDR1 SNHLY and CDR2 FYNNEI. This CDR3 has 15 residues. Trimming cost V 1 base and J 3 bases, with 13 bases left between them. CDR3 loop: CASSEGGATLYEQYF. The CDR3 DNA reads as TGTGCCAGCAGTGAAGGGGGAGCAACCCTCTACGAGCAGTACTTC.

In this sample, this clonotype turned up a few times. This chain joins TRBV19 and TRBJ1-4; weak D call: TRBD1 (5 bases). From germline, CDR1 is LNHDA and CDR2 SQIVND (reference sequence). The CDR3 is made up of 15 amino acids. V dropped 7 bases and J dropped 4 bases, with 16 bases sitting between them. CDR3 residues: CASIPNGAYNEKLFF. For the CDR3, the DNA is TGTGCCAGTATCCCGAACGGGGCCTATAATGAAAAACTGTTTTTT.

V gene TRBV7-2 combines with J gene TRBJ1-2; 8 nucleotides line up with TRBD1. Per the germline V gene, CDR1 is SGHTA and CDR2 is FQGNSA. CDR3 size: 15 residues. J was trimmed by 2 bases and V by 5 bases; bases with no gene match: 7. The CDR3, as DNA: TGTGCCAGCAGCCCAGGGGACAGGTTCAACTATGGCTACACCTTC. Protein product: CASSPGDRFNYGYTF.

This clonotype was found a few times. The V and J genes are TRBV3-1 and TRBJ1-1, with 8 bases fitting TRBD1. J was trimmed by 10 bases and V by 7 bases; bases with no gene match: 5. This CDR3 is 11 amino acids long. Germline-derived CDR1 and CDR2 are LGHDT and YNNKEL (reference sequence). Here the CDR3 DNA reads TGTGCCAGCACTGGACAGGGAGGAGCTTTCTTT. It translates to CASTGQGGAFF.

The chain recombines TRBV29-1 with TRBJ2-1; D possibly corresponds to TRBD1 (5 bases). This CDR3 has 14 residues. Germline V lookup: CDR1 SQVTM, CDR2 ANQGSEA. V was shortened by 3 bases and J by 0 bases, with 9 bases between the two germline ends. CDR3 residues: CSVDQGRSYNEQFF. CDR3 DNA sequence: TGCAGCGTTGATCAGGGTCGCTCCTACAATGAGCAGTTCTTC.

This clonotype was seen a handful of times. Written as DNA, the CDR3 is TGTGCCAGCAGGGTACAGAACAATCAGCCCCAGCATTTT. Residues: CASRVQNNQPQHF. The chain couples TRBV28 to TRBJ1-5; D remains ambiguous. Germline V CDR1 and CDR2: MDHEN, SYDVKM. The CDR3 covers 13 residues. The V end lost 6 bases, the J end lost 3 bases, and 9 bases lay between the germline ends.

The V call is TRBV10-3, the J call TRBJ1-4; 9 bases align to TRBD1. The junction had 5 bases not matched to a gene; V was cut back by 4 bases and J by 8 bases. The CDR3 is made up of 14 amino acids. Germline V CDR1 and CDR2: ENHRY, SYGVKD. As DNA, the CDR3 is TGTGCCATCAGTGCACAGGGGGCGGAAGAAAAACTGTTTTTT. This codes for CAISAQGAEEKLFF.

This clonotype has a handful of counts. The CDR3: CSARAGGGAGTDTQYF. The CDR3 nucleotides read TGCAGTGCTAGAGCCGGTGGCGGGGCCGGAACAGATACGCAGTATTTT. The V gene is TRBV20-1, the J gene TRBJ2-3, with D possibly matching TRBD2 (6 bases). V was shortened by 1 base and J by 3 bases, with 17 bases between the two germline ends. The CDR3 is 16 residues long. CDR1 is DFQATT and CDR2 is SNEGSKA in the germline V gene (reference sequence).

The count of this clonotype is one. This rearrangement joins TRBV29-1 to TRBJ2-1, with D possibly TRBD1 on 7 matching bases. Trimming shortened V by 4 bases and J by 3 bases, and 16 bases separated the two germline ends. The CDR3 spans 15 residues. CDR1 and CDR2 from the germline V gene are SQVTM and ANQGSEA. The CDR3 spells CSVVGRGAGYNEQFF. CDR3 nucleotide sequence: TGCAGCGTTGTCGGCAGGGGGGCCGGCTACAATGAGCAGTTCTTC.

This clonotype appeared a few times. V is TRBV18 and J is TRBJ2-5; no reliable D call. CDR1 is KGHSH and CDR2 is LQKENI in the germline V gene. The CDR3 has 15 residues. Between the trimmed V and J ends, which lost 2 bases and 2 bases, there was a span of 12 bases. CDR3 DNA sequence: TGTGCCAGCTCACCAGGCCCGGCCGAGCAAGAGACCCAGTACTTC. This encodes CASSPGPAEQETQYF.

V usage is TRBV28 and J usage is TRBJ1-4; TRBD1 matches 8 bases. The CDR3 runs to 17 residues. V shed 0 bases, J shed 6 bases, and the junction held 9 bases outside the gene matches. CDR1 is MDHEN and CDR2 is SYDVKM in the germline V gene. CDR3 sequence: CASSLWGQTGADEKLFF. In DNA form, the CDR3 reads TGTGCCAGCAGTTTATGGGGCCAGACAGGGGCGGATGAAAAACTGTTTTTT. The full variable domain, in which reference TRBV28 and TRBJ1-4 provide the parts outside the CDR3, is DVKVTQSSRYLVKRTGEKVFLECVQDMDHENMFWYRQDPGLGLRLIYFSYDVKMKEKGDIPEGYSVSREKKERFSLILESASTNQTSMYLCASSLWGQTGADEKLFFGSGTQLSVL.

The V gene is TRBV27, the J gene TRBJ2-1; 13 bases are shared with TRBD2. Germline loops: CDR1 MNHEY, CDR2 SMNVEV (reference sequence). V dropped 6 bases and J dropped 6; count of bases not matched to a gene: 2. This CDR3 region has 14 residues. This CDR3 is CASSRTSGGNEQFF. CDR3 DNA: TGTGCCAGCAGCAGGACTAGCGGGGGCAATGAGCAGTTCTTC.

The CDR3 is CSAWADGQQFF. CDR3 DNA sequence: TGCAGTGCTTGGGCGGATGGTCAGCAGTTCTTC. V is TRBV20-1 and J is TRBJ2-1; no reliable D call. Trimming took 5 bases from V and 11 from J, leaving 13 bases between them. CDR1 is DFQATT and CDR2 is SNEGSKA in the germline V gene (reference sequence). This CDR3 contains 11 residues.

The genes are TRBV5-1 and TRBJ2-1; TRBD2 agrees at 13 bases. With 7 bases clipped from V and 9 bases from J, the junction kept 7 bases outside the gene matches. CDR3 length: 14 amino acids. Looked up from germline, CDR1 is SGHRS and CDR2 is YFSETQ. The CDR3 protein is CASQTSGGFGEQFF. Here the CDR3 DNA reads TGCGCCAGCCAGACTAGCGGGGGGTTTGGTGAGCAGTTCTTC.

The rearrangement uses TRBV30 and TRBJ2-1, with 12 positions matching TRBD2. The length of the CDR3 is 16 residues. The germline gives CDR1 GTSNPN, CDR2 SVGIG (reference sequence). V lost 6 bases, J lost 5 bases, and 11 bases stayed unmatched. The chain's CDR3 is CACPLAGGSMNNEQFF. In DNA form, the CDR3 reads TGTGCCTGCCCACTAGCGGGAGGAAGCATGAACAATGAGCAGTTCTTC.

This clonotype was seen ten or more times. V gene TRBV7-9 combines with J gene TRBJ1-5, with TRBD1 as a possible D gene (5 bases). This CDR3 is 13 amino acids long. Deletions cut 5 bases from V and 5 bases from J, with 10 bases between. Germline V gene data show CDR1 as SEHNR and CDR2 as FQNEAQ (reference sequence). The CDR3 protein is CASSKTEDQPQHF. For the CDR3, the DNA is TGTGCCAGCAGCAAGACAGAGGATCAGCCCCAGCATTTT.

The CDR3 sequence: CASSAAGGLETQYF. The CDR3 nucleotides read TGCGCCAGCAGCGCAGCAGGGGGGCTCGAGACCCAGTACTTC. V usage is TRBV10-1 and J usage is TRBJ2-5; D perhaps matches TRBD1 (7 bases). CDR1 WNHNN and CDR2 SYGVQD come from the germline V gene (reference sequence). The V end was cut by 6 bases, the J end by 5 bases, with 16 bases between. The CDR3 covers 14 residues.